The clone carrying this TCR beta chain came up many times. TCRdb re-analysed the 5' RACE reads in MiXCR, keeping a single row per CDR3 protein. The sample has tens of thousands of distinct CDR3 sequences, around 14% seen once; the top ten hold about 15%. The data were taken from a study of neurological immune-mediated disorders. The CDR3 totals 16 residues. V was cut by 4 bases and J by 5 bases, with 18 bases left in between. Germline CDR1 is DFQATT and CDR2 is SNEGSKA (reference sequence). The sequenced sample was PBMCs. The receptor's source is a female donor with HTLV-1-associated myelopathy (HAM/TSP). This chain uses TRBV20-1 with TRBJ1-6; maybe TRBD1 (5 bases). CDR3 protein: CSATNGREGNNSPLHF. CDR3 DNA: TGCAGTGCTACTAATGGCAGGGAGGGGAATAATTCACCCCTCCACTTT.